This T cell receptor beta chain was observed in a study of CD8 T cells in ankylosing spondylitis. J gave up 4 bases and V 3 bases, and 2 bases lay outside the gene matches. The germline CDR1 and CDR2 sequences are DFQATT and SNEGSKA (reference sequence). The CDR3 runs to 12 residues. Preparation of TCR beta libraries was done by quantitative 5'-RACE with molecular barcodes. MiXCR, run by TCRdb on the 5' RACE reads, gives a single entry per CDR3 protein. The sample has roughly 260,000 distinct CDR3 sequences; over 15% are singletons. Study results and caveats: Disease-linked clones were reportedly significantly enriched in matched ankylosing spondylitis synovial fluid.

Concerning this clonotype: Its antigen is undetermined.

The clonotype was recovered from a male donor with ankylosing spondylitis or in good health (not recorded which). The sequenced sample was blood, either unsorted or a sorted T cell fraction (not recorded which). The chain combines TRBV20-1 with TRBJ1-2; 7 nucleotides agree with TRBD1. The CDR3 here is CSASGTAYGYTF. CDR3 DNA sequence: TGCAGTGCTAGCGGGACAGCCTATGGCTACACCTTC.